The clone carrying this T cell receptor (beta chain) is a singleton in its sample. The antigen remains unidentified. V shed 1 base and J shed 5 bases, with 11 bases lying between them. This CDR3 contains 14 residues. CDR1 LNHNV and CDR2 YYDKDF come from the germline V gene (reference sequence). Clones were read by immunoSEQ multiplex PCR, and TCRdb kept only the in-frame ones, dropping some. The sample shows 150,000 to 170,000 clones, approximately 86% of them seen only once. The data derive from a study of cytomegalovirus exposure and HLA in healthy donors. Study-level results: There were a few CMV-associated chains whose specificity for CMV antigens was confirmed in vitro. The tendency of first-cohort TCR clusters to co-occur in the 120 or so validation repertoires was the finding of a later analysis.

Separation from the approximately 690-subject first cohort characterized the roughly 120-subject validation cohort, to which the donors belonged. The chain recombines TRBV15 with TRBJ1-1, with a possible D match to TRBD1 (5 bases). The material sequenced was PBMCs. The clonotype comes from a human donor in good health. The CDR3 here is CATSRVQGGTEAFF. CDR3 bases: TGTGCCACCAGCAGAGTGCAGGGTGGGACTGAAGCTTTCTTT.